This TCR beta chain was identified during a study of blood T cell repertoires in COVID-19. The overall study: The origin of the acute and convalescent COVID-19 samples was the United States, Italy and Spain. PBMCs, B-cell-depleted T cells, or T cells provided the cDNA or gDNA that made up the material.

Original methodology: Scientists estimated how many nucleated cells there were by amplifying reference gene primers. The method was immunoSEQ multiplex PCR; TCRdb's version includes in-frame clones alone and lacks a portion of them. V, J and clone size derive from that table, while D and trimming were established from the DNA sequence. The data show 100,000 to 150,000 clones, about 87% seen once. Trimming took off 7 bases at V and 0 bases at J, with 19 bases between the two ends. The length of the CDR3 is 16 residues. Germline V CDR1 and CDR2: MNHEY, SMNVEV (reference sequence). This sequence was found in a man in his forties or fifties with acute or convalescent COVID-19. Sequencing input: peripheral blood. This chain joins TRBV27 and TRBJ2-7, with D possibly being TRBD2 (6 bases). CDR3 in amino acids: CASTSSSASASYEQYF. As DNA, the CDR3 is TGTGCCAGCACCTCGTCCTCGGCTAGCGCCTCCTACGAGCAGTACTTC.